Listed below are T cell receptor beta chains from one sample, sequenced in a study of cytomegalovirus exposure and HLA in healthy donors. Measured with immunoSEQ multiplex PCR; TCRdb has only the in-frame clones, and not every one. The table lists approximately 80,000 clones, roughly 61% of them singletons. Sequencing was done on a sample of PBMCs. These receptor sequences come from a woman aged 40 to 49 in good health and CMV-seropositive. Each CDR3 is given with its conserved first and last residue. D genes are given only for firm matches. Size tells how often a clone was seen (once, few, many) or the class of an expanded clone, and some rows leave it out.

CDR3 length: 18; D gene: NA; V gene: TRBV4-1; clone size: NA; J gene: TRBJ2-3; CDR3 protein: CASSPLTYRSGGADTQYF; CDR3 DNA: TGCGCCAGCAGCCCACTTACCTACAGGTCCGGGGGAGCAGATACGCAGTATTTT
CDR3 length: 15; D gene: TRBD1; V gene: TRBV28; clone size: NA; J gene: TRBJ2-7; CDR3 protein: CASLLSGTENYEQYF; CDR3 DNA: TGTGCCAGCCTACTTTCCGGGACAGAGAACTACGAGCAGTACTTC
CDR3 length: 17; D gene: NA; V gene: TRBV4-3; clone size: once; J gene: TRBJ1-6; CDR3 protein: CASSQAAGGSYNSPLHF; CDR3 DNA: TGCGCCAGCAGCCAAGCAGCGGGAGGCTCCTATAATTCACCCCTCCACTTT
CDR3 length: 15; D gene: NA; V gene: TRBV9; clone size: NA; J gene: TRBJ1-2; CDR3 protein: CASSPLPGRNYGYTF; CDR3 DNA: TGTGCCAGCAGCCCCCTCCCAGGCCGAAACTATGGCTACACCTTC
CDR3 length: 15; D gene: TRBD2; V gene: TRBV18; clone size: NA; J gene: TRBJ2-1; CDR3 protein: CASSPPGLVGHEQFF; CDR3 DNA: TGTGCCAGCTCACCCCCGGGACTAGTGGGACATGAGCAGTTCTTC
CDR3 length: 15; D gene: TRBD2; V gene: TRBV7-8; clone size: few; J gene: TRBJ2-2; CDR3 protein: CASSFAGEVTGELFF; CDR3 DNA: TGTGCCAGCAGCTTCGCGGGAGAGGTAACCGGGGAGCTGTTTTTT
CDR3 length: 14; D gene: NA; V gene: TRBV28; clone size: NA; J gene: TRBJ1-5; CDR3 protein: CASIEILGNQPQHF; CDR3 DNA: TGTGCCAGCATAGAAATCCTAGGTAATCAGCCCCAGCATTTT
CDR3 length: 13; D gene: NA; V gene: TRBV7-3; clone size: NA; J gene: TRBJ2-5; CDR3 protein: CASSSLASGTQYF; CDR3 DNA: TGTGCCAGCAGCTCTCTGGCCTCGGGGACCCAGTACTTC
CDR3 length: 16; D gene: NA; V gene: TRBV7-8; clone size: NA; J gene: TRBJ1-2; CDR3 protein: CASSLEGPGWGLHGTF; CDR3 DNA: TGTGCCAGCAGCTTAGAGGGGCCGGGGTGGGGGCTCCATGGAACCTTC
CDR3 length: 12; D gene: NA; V gene: TRBV28; clone size: NA; J gene: TRBJ1-1; CDR3 protein: CASRSSHTEAFF; CDR3 DNA: TGTGCCAGCAGGTCCAGTCACACTGAAGCTTTCTTT
CDR3 length: 19; D gene: NA; V gene: TRBV4-3; clone size: NA; J gene: TRBJ2-4; CDR3 protein: CASSQDFVGQGGGRNIQYF; CDR3 DNA: TGCGCCAGCAGCCAAGATTTTGTGGGGCAGGGTGGCGGTAGAAACATTCAGTACTTC
CDR3 length: 15; D gene: TRBD2; V gene: TRBV5-4; clone size: few; J gene: TRBJ2-5; CDR3 protein: CASSPRLADQETQYF; CDR3 DNA: TGTGCCAGCAGCCCAAGGCTAGCGGACCAAGAGACCCAGTACTTC
CDR3 length: 17; D gene: TRBD1; V gene: TRBV5-1; clone size: NA; J gene: TRBJ1-1; CDR3 protein: CASSLGTGGKGNTEAFF; CDR3 DNA: TGCGCCAGCAGCTTGGGGACAGGGGGTAAGGGGAACACTGAAGCTTTCTTT
CDR3 length: 18; D gene: TRBD2; V gene: TRBV7-3; clone size: NA; J gene: TRBJ2-3; CDR3 protein: CASSLVSGLAVSTDTQYF; CDR3 DNA: TGTGCCAGCAGCCTCGTGAGCGGACTAGCGGTTAGCACAGATACGCAGTATTTT
CDR3 length: 15; D gene: TRBD2; V gene: TRBV4-3; clone size: NA; J gene: TRBJ2-2; CDR3 protein: CASSQDSGGTGELFF; CDR3 DNA: TGCGCCAGCAGCCAAGATAGCGGGGGCACCGGGGAGCTGTTTTTT
CDR3 length: 17; D gene: NA; V gene: TRBV4-2; clone size: NA; J gene: TRBJ2-7; CDR3 protein: CASSAQGLTESSYEQYF; CDR3 DNA: TGTGCCAGCAGCGCGCAGGGGCTAACCGAGAGCTCCTACGAGCAGTACTTC
CDR3 length: 15; D gene: NA; V gene: TRBV11-1; clone size: NA; J gene: TRBJ1-1; CDR3 protein: CASSQARQENTEAFF; CDR3 DNA: TGTGCCAGCAGCCAGGCCCGACAGGAGAACACTGAAGCTTTCTTT
CDR3 length: 16; D gene: NA; V gene: TRBV6-6; clone size: NA; J gene: TRBJ2-7; CDR3 protein: CASTPLGLSLAYEQYF; CDR3 DNA: TGTGCCAGCACCCCTCTGGGGCTCTCGCTTGCCTACGAGCAGTACTTC
CDR3 length: 15; D gene: TRBD2; V gene: TRBV28; clone size: few; J gene: TRBJ2-4; CDR3 protein: CASSFGSGRNLIQYF; CDR3 DNA: TGTGCCAGCAGTTTTGGGAGCGGGAGGAACCTCATTCAGTACTTC
CDR3 length: 13; D gene: NA; V gene: TRBV9; clone size: NA; J gene: TRBJ2-7; CDR3 protein: CASSVGLAYEQYF; CDR3 DNA: TGTGCCAGCAGCGTGGGACTTGCCTACGAGCAGTACTTC
CDR3 length: 18; D gene: TRBD2; V gene: TRBV27; clone size: NA; J gene: TRBJ2-7; CDR3 protein: CASTLKGGLAGLGREQYF; CDR3 DNA: TGTGCCAGCACTCTTAAGGGGGGACTAGCGGGACTGGGGAGGGAGCAGTACTTC
CDR3 length: 13; D gene: NA; V gene: TRBV9; clone size: NA; J gene: TRBJ1-2; CDR3 protein: CASSVDRAHGYTF; CDR3 DNA: TGTGCCAGCAGCGTAGACAGGGCCCATGGCTACACCTTC
CDR3 length: 18; D gene: TRBD2; V gene: TRBV25-1; clone size: NA; J gene: TRBJ2-3; CDR3 protein: CASSAGLAVLSRTDTQYF; CDR3 DNA: TGTGCCAGCAGCGCGGGACTAGCGGTGCTTAGTCGCACAGATACGCAGTATTTT
CDR3 length: 14; D gene: NA; V gene: TRBV19; clone size: NA; J gene: TRBJ2-1; CDR3 protein: CASRVSATYNEQFF; CDR3 DNA: TGTGCCAGTAGAGTTAGTGCTACCTACAATGAGCAGTTCTTC
CDR3 length: 18; D gene: NA; V gene: TRBV16; clone size: few; J gene: TRBJ1-2; CDR3 protein: CASSQTPYKFGHSYGYTF; CDR3 DNA: TGTGCCAGCAGCCAAACCCCCTATAAATTCGGACACAGCTATGGCTACACCTTC
CDR3 length: 19; D gene: TRBD1; V gene: TRBV10-3; clone size: NA; J gene: TRBJ2-2; CDR3 protein: CAISGIYGTANTNTGELFF; CDR3 DNA: TGTGCCATCAGTGGAATATACGGGACAGCAAATACGAACACCGGGGAGCTGTTTTTT
CDR3 length: 14; D gene: NA; V gene: TRBV5-6; clone size: NA; J gene: TRBJ1-2; CDR3 protein: CASSLEAGTYGYTF; CDR3 DNA: TGTGCCAGCAGCTTGGAGGCGGGGACCTATGGCTACACCTTC
CDR3 length: 14; D gene: NA; V gene: TRBV7-2; clone size: NA; J gene: TRBJ2-4; CDR3 protein: CASSPSRAKNIQYF; CDR3 DNA: TGTGCCAGCAGCCCGTCTCGAGCCAAAAACATTCAGTACTTC
CDR3 length: 14; D gene: TRBD1; V gene: TRBV15; clone size: NA; J gene: TRBJ1-4; CDR3 protein: CATSRQGANEKLFF; CDR3 DNA: TGTGCCACCAGCCGACAGGGGGCTAATGAAAAACTGTTTTTT
CDR3 length: 13; D gene: NA; V gene: TRBV6-4; clone size: NA; J gene: TRBJ2-1; CDR3 protein: CASIGTRNNEQFF; CDR3 DNA: TGTGCCAGCATTGGGACACGGAACAATGAGCAGTTCTTC
CDR3 length: 14; D gene: TRBD1; V gene: TRBV5-1; clone size: few; J gene: TRBJ1-4; CDR3 protein: CASRTTGLSEKLFF; CDR3 DNA: TGCGCCAGCAGAACGACAGGGTTGAGTGAAAAACTGTTTTTT
CDR3 length: 20; D gene: TRBD2; V gene: TRBV4-3; clone size: NA; J gene: TRBJ2-3; CDR3 protein: CASSQESSGLAGDATDTQYF; CDR3 DNA: TGCGCCAGCAGCCAAGAGTCCTCGGGGTTAGCGGGAGACGCCACAGATACGCAGTATTTT
CDR3 length: 15; D gene: TRBD1; V gene: TRBV28; clone size: once; J gene: TRBJ2-7; CDR3 protein: CASSRDRGQAYEQYF; CDR3 DNA: TGTGCCAGCAGTCGTGACAGGGGGCAGGCCTACGAGCAGTACTTC
CDR3 length: 16; D gene: TRBD1; V gene: TRBV28; clone size: NA; J gene: TRBJ2-5; CDR3 protein: CASRPIRGQGQETQYF; CDR3 DNA: TGTGCCAGCAGGCCAATCAGGGGGCAGGGCCAAGAGACCCAGTACTTC
CDR3 length: 16; D gene: TRBD2; V gene: TRBV25-1; clone size: NA; J gene: TRBJ2-7; CDR3 protein: CASSDSSTSGSYEQYF; CDR3 DNA: TGTGCCAGCAGTGATTCTTCGACTAGCGGTTCCTACGAGCAGTACTTC
CDR3 length: 17; D gene: TRBD1; V gene: TRBV10-3; clone size: NA; J gene: TRBJ1-3; CDR3 protein: CAISSSTDRGSGNTIYF; CDR3 DNA: TGTGCCATCAGTTCCTCCACAGACAGGGGCTCTGGAAACACCATATATTTT
CDR3 length: 20; D gene: NA; V gene: TRBV9; clone size: NA; J gene: TRBJ2-1; CDR3 protein: CASSSPRQGGSLVSYNEQFF; CDR3 DNA: TGTGCCAGCAGCTCCCCGAGGCAGGGGGGATCGCTCGTCTCCTACAATGAGCAGTTCTTC
CDR3 length: 15; D gene: NA; V gene: TRBV4-3; clone size: NA; J gene: TRBJ1-1; CDR3 protein: CASSQGGASDTEAFF; CDR3 DNA: TGCGCCAGCAGCCAAGGTGGGGCCTCGGACACTGAAGCTTTCTTT
CDR3 length: 15; D gene: NA; V gene: TRBV10-1; clone size: few; J gene: TRBJ2-5; CDR3 protein: CASSESRIDPSGQYF; CDR3 DNA: TGCGCCAGCAGTGAGTCCCGAATCGACCCATCAGGGCAGTACTTC
CDR3 length: 16; D gene: TRBD2; V gene: TRBV18; clone size: NA; J gene: TRBJ2-3; CDR3 protein: CASSPQLAGVADTQYF; CDR3 DNA: TGTGCCAGCTCACCACAACTAGCGGGAGTGGCAGATACGCAGTATTTT
CDR3 length: 12; D gene: NA; V gene: TRBV9; clone size: NA; J gene: TRBJ2-2; CDR3 protein: CASSVSGGELFF; CDR3 DNA: TGTGCCAGCAGCGTCTCCGGCGGGGAGCTGTTTTTT
CDR3 length: 13; D gene: NA; V gene: TRBV18; clone size: once; J gene: TRBJ1-1; CDR3 protein: CAGKVGENTEAFF; CDR3 DNA: TGTGCCGGGAAGGTAGGGGAGAACACTGAAGCTTTCTTT
CDR3 length: 15; D gene: TRBD1; V gene: TRBV27; clone size: NA; J gene: TRBJ1-2; CDR3 protein: CASSPRQGMDYGYTF; CDR3 DNA: TGTGCCAGCAGTCCTCGACAGGGGATGGACTATGGCTACACCTTC
CDR3 length: 14; D gene: NA; V gene: TRBV7-2; clone size: NA; J gene: TRBJ2-3; CDR3 protein: CASSLSQSTDTQYF; CDR3 DNA: TGTGCCAGCAGCTTATCGCAGTCGACAGATACGCAGTATTTT
CDR3 length: 16; D gene: NA; V gene: TRBV2; clone size: NA; J gene: TRBJ2-6; CDR3 protein: CASTRQASSGANVLTF; CDR3 DNA: TGTGCCAGCACCAGACAGGCGAGCTCTGGGGCCAACGTCCTGACTTTC
CDR3 length: 14; D gene: NA; V gene: TRBV7-2; clone size: NA; J gene: TRBJ2-1; CDR3 protein: CASSLGQDFREQFF; CDR3 DNA: TGTGCCAGCAGCTTAGGCCAGGACTTTAGGGAGCAGTTCTTC
CDR3 length: 15; D gene: NA; V gene: TRBV12-5; clone size: NA; J gene: TRBJ2-6; CDR3 protein: CASGSGGPGANVLTF; CDR3 DNA: TGTGCTAGTGGTTCAGGCGGGCCTGGGGCCAACGTCCTGACTTTC
CDR3 length: 16; D gene: NA; V gene: TRBV7-2; clone size: NA; J gene: TRBJ1-1; CDR3 protein: CASSSWGGGRQNRAFF; CDR3 DNA: TGTGCCAGCAGCTCCTGGGGAGGGGGACGCCAGAACAGAGCTTTCTTT